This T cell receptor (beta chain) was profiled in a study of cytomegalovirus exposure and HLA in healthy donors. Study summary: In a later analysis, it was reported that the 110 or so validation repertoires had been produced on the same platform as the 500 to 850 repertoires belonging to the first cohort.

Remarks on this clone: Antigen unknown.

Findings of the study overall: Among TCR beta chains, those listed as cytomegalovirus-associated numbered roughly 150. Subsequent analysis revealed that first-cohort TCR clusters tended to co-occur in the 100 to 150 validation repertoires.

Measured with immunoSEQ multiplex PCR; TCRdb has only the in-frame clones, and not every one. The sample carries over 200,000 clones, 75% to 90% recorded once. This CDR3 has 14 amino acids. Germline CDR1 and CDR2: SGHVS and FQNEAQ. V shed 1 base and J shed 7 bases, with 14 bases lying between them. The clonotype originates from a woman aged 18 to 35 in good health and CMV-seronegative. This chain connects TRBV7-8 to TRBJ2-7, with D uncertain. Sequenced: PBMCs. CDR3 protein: CASSLDGRNGEQYF. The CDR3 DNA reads TGTGCCAGCAGCTTAGATGGCAGGAATGGGGAGCAGTACTTC.